These 13 T cell receptor beta chains came from one sample sequenced in a study of vaccination and CD4 T cells after COVID-19. No antigen has been identified for these receptors. An Oncomine TCR Beta short-read assay was used to sequence the DNA from cultured CD4+ T cells. In TCRdb, the PCR reads were re-called with MiXCR into one record per CDR3 protein. In the table there are 12,000 or so distinct CDR3 sequences, 75% to 85% of which are singletons. Noted treatment: roughly 11-day PBMC culture with coronavirus spike peptide pools or control peptides (ViraFEST assay). The material sequenced was CD4+ T cells from blood, cultured in vitro. These receptors all come from a human donor who had recovered from COVID-19.

The J gene is TRBJ2-1, the V gene TRBV20-1; D is perhaps TRBD1 (5 bases). The germline V and J ends were trimmed by 2 bases and 7 bases, with 9 bases remaining between them. CDR1 is DFQATT and CDR2 is SNEGSKA in the germline V gene (reference sequence). The CDR3 consists of 12 residues. The CDR3 bases are TGCAGTGCTAGATGGGGCCAAAATGAGCAGTTCTTC. Its translation: CSARWGQNEQFF.

This clonotype is classed as medium-sized. V is TRBV6-2 or TRBV6-3 and J is TRBJ2-4, with TRBD2 as a possible D gene (5 bases). Germline loops: CDR1 MNHEY, CDR2 SVGEGT. Trimming pared 0 bases from V and 7 bases from J, leaving 7 bases between. This CDR3 is 13 amino acids long. CDR3 coding DNA: TGTGCCAGCAGTTACTCCACTAGTAACATTCAGTACTTC. Translated: CASSYSTSNIQYF.

CDR3 protein: CSASAAEQYF. CDR3 nucleotides: TGCAGTGCTAGTGCTGCCGAGCAGTACTTC. This sequence joins TRBV20-1 and TRBJ2-7; no clear D. The ends were cut back, 3 bases at V and 6 bases at J, with 6 bases in the middle. The CDR3 is 10 residues long. Germline assignment: CDR1 DFQATT and CDR2 SNEGSKA (reference sequence).

The J gene is TRBJ2-5, the V gene TRBV19, with D maybe TRBD1 (5 bases). The CDR3 sequence is 13 residues long. Germline V gives CDR1 LNHDA, CDR2 SQIVND (reference sequence). V dropped 4 bases and J dropped 7 bases, with 13 bases sitting between them. This chain's CDR3 is CASSTTGPGTQYF. The CDR3 nucleotides are TGTGCCAGTAGTACCACAGGTCCTGGGACCCAGTACTTC.

The CDR3 DNA is TGTGCCAGCAGTGATAGCTTTTCCGGGAAACAGCCCCAGCATTTT. This sequence encodes CASSDSFSGKQPQHF. The chain carries TRBV6-1 and TRBJ1-5; no reliable D call. The CDR3 contains 15 residues. Between the trimmed V and J ends, which lost 3 bases and 7 bases, there was a span of 16 bases. Germline V gene sequence: CDR1 MNHNS, CDR2 SASEGT.

This chain connects TRBV20-1 to TRBJ2-1, with D possibly being TRBD1 (6 bases). V lost 6 bases to trimming and J lost 7 bases, with 19 bases between them. The germline gives CDR1 DFQATT, CDR2 SNEGSKA (reference sequence). CDR3 size: 14 residues. DNA for the CDR3: TGCAGTGCACACCGGCCAGGGGCAGTAAATGAGCAGTTCTTC. Encoded protein: CSAHRPGAVNEQFF.

The J gene is TRBJ2-5, the V gene TRBV28; the match to TRBD2 covers 10 bases. Per germline, CDR1 MDHEN and CDR2 SYDVKM. The CDR3 covers 14 residues. Trimming removed 4 bases from V and 4 bases from J; junction bases left unmatched: 3. The CDR3 nucleotides are TGTGCCAGCAGTTCTAGCGGGAGAGTAGAGACCCAGTACTTC. It yields the protein CASSSSGRVETQYF. The variable domain in full, completed from reference TRBV28 and TRBJ2-5, reads DVKVTQSSRYLVKRTGEKVFLECVQDMDHENMFWYRQDPGLGLRLIYFSYDVKMKEKGDIPEGYSVSREKKERFSLILESASTNQTSMYLCASSSSGRVETQYFGPGTRLLVL.

The gene calls are TRBV21-1 and TRBJ1-1; the table's D call, TRBD1, has no DNA check behind it. TRBV21-1 is given as a pseudogene. The CDR3 spans 12 residues. The CDR3 region has the DNA TGTGCCAGCAGCTCCAGGGAGATTGAAGCTTTCTTT. Translating it yields CASSSREIEAFF.

The rearrangement uses TRBV28 and TRBJ1-2; D remains unclear. The CDR3 sequence is 14 residues long. Trimming pared 6 bases from V and 8 bases from J, leaving 19 bases between. Per germline, CDR1 MDHEN and CDR2 SYDVKM. The CDR3 region has the DNA TGTGCCAGCAGCCAAGGGATAAAGGGTCCCGGCTACACCTTC. Translating it yields CASSQGIKGPGYTF.

V is TRBV20-1 and J is TRBJ2-3, with D unresolved. CDR1 and CDR2 (germline): DFQATT, SNEGSKA (reference sequence). The CDR3 totals 13 residues. V was clipped by 0 bases and J by 5 bases, with 9 bases between them. CDR3 sequence (DNA): TGCAGTGCTAGAGATTTGACTCAAGATACGCAGTATTTT. Translating it yields CSARDLTQDTQYF.

The chain employs TRBV15 and TRBJ2-7, with D perhaps given as TRBD1 or TRBD2 (6 bases each). The V end lost 1 base, the J end lost 2 bases, and 9 bases lay between the germline ends. Germline CDR1 is LNHNV and CDR2 is YYDKDF (reference sequence). This CDR3 is 14 amino acids long. The CDR3 here is CATSRVGGPYEQYF. The CDR3 nucleotides read TGTGCCACCAGCAGAGTGGGGGGCCCCTACGAGCAGTACTTC.

The CDR3 sequence is CASSFVYQFSTYEQYF. The DNA for the CDR3 is TGTGCCAGCAGCTTCGTGTACCAGTTTAGCACCTACGAGCAGTACTTC. V and J are TRBV7-9 and TRBJ2-7, with unresolved D. Trimming removed 3 bases from V and 2 bases from J, with 17 bases in between. CDR1 is SEHNR and CDR2 is FQNEAQ in the germline V gene (reference sequence). This CDR3 region has 16 residues.

The chain joins TRBV6-5 to TRBJ2-6; 9 nucleotides align to TRBD1. There are 19 residues in the CDR3. V was clipped by 4 bases and J by 0 bases; unmatched bases: 10. CDR1 MNHEY and CDR2 SVGAGI come from the germline V gene. CDR3 DNA: TGTGCCAGCAGTTGGGGTCTGGGACAGGGAGTCTCTGGGGCCAACGTCCTGACTTTC. Translated: CASSWGLGQGVSGANVLTF.